This passage covers 2 T cell receptor beta chains from one sample sequenced in a study of T cell responses to AZD1222 COVID-19 vaccine (dated by TCRdb to 2020 to 2022). The receptor library was made with the immunoSEQ multiplex PCR assay. In its TCRdb copy, this immuneACCESS table keeps in-frame sequences only and misses some clones. Where compared with another copy, unresolved V genes explain less than half of these, and the others have no known cause. Here the sample has 95,000 to 150,000 clones; just over 90% occur a single time. The leading ten clones occupy 5% of the sample. The intended sense of this specimen's time point label: about 28 days (+/-7) after the second vaccine dose. The source material was peripheral blood, sampled 28 days after the second AZD1222 dose. Receptors were obtained from an adult who received the AZD1222 COVID-19 vaccine.

The chain is built from TRBV25-1 and TRBJ1-2, with a tentative D call TRBD1 (5 bases). The CDR3 runs 15 residues. CDR1 and CDR2 (germline): MGHDK, SYGVNS. Trimming removed 3 bases at V and 1 base at J, with 12 bases between. The CDR3 loop reads CASSDQGRLNYGYTF. In nucleotides, the CDR3 is TGTGCCAGCAGTGACCAGGGTCGGCTTAACTATGGCTACACCTTC.

This chain uses TRBV29-1 with TRBJ2-7, with 7 nucleotides matching TRBD1. The V segment lost 3 bases and the J segment 9 bases; nucleotides outside the gene matches: 11. The CDR3 spans 13 residues. From germline, CDR1 is SQVTM and CDR2 ANQGSEA. CDR3 sequence (DNA): TGCAGCGTTGAGAATGGACAGGATACCGGGCAGTACTTC. Protein: CSVENGQDTGQYF.